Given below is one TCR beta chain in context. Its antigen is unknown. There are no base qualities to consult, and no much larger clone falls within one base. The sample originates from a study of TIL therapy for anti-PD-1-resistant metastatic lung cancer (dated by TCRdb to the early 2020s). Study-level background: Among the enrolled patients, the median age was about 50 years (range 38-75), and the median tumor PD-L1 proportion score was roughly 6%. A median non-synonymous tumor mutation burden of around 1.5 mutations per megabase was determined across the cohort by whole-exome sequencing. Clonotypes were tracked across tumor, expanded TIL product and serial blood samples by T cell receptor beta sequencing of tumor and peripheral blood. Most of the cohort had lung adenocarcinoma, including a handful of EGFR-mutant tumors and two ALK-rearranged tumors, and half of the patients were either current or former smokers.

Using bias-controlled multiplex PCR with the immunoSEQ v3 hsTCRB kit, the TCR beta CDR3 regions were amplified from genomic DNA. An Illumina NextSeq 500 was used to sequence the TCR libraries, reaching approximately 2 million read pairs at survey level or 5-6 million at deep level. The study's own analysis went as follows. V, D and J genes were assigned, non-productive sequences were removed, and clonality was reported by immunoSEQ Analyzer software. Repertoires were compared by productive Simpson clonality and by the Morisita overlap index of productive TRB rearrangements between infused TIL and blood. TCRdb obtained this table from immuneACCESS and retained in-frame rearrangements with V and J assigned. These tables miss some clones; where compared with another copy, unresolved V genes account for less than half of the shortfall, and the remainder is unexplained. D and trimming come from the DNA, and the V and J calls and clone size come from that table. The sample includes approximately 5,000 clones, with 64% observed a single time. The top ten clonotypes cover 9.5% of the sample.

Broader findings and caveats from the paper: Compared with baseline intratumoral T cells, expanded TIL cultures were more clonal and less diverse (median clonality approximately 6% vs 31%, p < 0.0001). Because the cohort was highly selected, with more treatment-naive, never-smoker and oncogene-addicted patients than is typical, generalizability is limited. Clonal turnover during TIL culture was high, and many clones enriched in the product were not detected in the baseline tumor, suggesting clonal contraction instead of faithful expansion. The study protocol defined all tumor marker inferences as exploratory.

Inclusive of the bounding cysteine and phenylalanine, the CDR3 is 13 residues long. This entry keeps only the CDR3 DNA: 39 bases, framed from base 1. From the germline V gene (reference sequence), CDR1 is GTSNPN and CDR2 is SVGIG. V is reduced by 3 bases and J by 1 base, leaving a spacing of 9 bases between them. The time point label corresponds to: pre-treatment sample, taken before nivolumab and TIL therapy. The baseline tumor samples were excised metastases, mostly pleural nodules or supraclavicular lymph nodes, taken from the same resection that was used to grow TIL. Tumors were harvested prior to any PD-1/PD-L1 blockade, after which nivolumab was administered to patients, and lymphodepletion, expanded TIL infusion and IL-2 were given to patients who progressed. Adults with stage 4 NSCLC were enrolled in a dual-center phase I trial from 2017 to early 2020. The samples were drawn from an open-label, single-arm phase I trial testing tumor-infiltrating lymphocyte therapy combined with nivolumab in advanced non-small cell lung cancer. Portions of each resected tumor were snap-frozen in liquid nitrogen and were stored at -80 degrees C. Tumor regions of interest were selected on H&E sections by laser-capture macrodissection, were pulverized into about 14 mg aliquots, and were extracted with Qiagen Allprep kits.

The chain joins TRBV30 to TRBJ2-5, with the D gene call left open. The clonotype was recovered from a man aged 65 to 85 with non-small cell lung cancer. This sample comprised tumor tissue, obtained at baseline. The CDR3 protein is CAWRLVPQETQYF. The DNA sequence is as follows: TGTGCCTGGAGGCTAGTTCCCCAAGAGACCCAGTACTTC. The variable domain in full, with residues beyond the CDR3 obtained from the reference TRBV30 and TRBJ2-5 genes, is SQTIHQWPATLVQPVGSPLSLECTVEGTSNPNLYWYRQAAGRGLQLLFYSVGIGQISSEVPQNLSASRPQDRQFILSSKKLLLSDSGFYLCAWRLVPQETQYFGPGTRLLVL.